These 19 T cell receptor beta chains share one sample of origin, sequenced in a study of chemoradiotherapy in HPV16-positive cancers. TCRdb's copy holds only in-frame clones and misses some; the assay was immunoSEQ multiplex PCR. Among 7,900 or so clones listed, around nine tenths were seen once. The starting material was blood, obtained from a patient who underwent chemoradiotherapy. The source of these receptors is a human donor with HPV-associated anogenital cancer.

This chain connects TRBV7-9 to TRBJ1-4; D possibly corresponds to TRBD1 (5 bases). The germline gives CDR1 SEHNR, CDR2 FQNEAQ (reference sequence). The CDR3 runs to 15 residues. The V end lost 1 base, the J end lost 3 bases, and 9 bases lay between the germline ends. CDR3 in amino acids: CASSLGGLANEKLFF. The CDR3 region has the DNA TGTGCCAGCAGCTTAGGGGGGTTGGCTAATGAAAAACTGTTTTTT.

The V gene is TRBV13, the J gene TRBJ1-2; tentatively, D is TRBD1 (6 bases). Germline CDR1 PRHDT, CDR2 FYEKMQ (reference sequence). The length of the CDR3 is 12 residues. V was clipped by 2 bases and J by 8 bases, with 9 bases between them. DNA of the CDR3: TGTGCCAGCAGCTTAAACAGGGACGGCTACACCTTC. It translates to CASSLNRDGYTF.

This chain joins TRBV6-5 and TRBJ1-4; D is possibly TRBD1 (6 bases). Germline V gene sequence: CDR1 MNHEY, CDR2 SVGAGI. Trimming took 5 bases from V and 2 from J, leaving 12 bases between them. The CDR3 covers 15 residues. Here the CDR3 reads CASSAQGFTNEKLFF. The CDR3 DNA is TGTGCCAGCAGTGCTCAGGGGTTTACTAATGAAAAACTGTTTTTT.

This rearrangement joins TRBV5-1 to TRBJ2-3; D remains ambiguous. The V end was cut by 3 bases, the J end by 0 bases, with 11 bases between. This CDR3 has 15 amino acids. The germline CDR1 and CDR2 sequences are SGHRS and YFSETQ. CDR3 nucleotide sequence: TGCGCCAGCAGCTCGACAAGCAAGAGCACAGATACGCAGTATTTT. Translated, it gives CASSSTSKSTDTQYF.

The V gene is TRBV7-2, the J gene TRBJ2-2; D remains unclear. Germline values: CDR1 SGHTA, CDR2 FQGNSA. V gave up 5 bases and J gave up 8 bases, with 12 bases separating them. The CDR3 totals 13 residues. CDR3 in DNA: TGTGCCAGCAGCCCCCTGTCCGGAGGGGAGCTGTTTTTT. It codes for CASSPLSGGELFF.

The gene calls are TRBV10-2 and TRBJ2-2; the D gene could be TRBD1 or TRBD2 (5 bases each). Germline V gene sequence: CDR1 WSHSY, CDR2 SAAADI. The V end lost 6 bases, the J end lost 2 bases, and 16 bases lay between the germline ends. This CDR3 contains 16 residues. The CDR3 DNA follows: TGCGCCAGCAGACCGGGACGGGGAAGTAACACCGGGGAGCTGTTTTTT. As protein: CASRPGRGSNTGELFF.

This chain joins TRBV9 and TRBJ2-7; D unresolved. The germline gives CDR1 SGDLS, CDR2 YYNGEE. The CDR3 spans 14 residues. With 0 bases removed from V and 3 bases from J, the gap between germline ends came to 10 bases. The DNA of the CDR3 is TGTGCCAGCAGCGTAGGGGTCCAGGACTACGAGCAGTACTTC. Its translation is CASSVGVQDYEQYF.

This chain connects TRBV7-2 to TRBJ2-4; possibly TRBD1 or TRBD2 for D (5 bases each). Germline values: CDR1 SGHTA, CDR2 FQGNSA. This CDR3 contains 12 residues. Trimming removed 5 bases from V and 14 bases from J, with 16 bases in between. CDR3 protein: CASSLFRDAEYF. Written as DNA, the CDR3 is TGTGCCAGCAGCCTTTTCCGGGACGCTGAGTACTTC. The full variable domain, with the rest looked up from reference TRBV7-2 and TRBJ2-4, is GAGVSQSPSNKVTEKGKDVELRCDPISGHTALYWYRQSLGQGLEFLIYFQGNSAPDKSGLPSDRFSAERTGGSVSTLTIQRTQQEDSAVYLCASSLFRDAEYFGAGTRLSVL.

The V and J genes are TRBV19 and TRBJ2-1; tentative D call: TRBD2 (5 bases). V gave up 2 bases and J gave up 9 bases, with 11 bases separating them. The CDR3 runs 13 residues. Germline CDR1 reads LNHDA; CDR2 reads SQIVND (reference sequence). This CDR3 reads CASSITRGFEQFF. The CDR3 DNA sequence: TGTGCCAGTAGTATAACAAGAGGGTTTGAGCAGTTCTTC.

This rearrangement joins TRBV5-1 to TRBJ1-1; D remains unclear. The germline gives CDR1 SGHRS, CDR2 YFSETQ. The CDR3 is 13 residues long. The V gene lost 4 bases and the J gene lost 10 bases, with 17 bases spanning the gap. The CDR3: CASSLGSLNAAFF. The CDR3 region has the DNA TGCGCCAGCAGCCTTGGATCGTTGAACGCAGCTTTCTTT.

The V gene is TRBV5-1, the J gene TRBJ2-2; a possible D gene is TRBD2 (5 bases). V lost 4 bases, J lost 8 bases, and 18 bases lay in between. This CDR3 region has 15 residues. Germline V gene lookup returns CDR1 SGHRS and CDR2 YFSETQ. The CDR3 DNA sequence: TGCGCCAGCAGCGACTCGGCGGGCGGTCTGGGGGAGCTGTTTTTT. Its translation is CASSDSAGGLGELFF. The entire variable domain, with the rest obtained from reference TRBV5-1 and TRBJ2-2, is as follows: KAGVTQTPRYLIKTRGQQVTLSCSPISGHRSVSWYQQTPGQGLQFLFEYFSETQRNKGNFPGRFSGRQFSNSRSEMNVSTLELGDSALYLCASSDSAGGLGELFFGEGSRLTVL.

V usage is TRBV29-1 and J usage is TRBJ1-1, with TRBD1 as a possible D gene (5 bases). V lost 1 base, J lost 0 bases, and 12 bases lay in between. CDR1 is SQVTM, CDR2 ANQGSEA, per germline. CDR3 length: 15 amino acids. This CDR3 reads CSVEGGAGMNTEAFF. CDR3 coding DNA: TGCAGCGTTGAAGGCGGGGCGGGGATGAACACTGAAGCTTTCTTT.

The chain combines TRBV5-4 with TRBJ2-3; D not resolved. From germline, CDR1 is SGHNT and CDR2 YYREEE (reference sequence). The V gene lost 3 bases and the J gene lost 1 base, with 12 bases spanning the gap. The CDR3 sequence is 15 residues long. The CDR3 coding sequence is TGTGCCAGCAGCTACCTAGAGTCGGGCACAGATACGCAGTATTTT. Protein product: CASSYLESGTDTQYF.

In DNA form, the CDR3 reads TGTGCCAGCAGCCAAGGGCGCGGATACAACTATGGCTACACCTTC. It translates to CASSQGRGYNYGYTF. The V gene is TRBV14, the J gene TRBJ1-2; D gene ambiguous. CDR3 size: 15 residues. V was trimmed by 1 base and J by 2 bases, leaving 11 bases between them. From germline, CDR1 is SGHDN and CDR2 FVKESK.

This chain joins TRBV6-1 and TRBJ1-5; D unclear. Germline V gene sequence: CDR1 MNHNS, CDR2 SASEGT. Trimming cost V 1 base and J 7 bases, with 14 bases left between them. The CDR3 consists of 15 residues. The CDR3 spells CASSEDGRARQPQHF. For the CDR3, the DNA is TGTGCCAGCAGTGAAGATGGGAGGGCGCGCCAGCCCCAGCATTTT.

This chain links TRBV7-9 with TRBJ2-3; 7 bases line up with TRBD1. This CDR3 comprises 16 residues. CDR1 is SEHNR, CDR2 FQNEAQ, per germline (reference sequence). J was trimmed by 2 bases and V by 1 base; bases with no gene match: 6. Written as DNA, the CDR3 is TGTGCCAGCAGCTTAGGGCAGGGGGTCACCACAGATACGCAGTATTTT. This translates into CASSLGQGVTTDTQYF. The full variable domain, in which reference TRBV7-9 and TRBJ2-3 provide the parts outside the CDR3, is DTGVSQNPRHKITKRGQNVTFRCDPISEHNRLYWYRQTLGQGPEFLTYFQNEAQLEKSRLLSDRFSAERPKGSFSTLEIQRTEQGDSAMYLCASSLGQGVTTDTQYFGPGTRLTVL.

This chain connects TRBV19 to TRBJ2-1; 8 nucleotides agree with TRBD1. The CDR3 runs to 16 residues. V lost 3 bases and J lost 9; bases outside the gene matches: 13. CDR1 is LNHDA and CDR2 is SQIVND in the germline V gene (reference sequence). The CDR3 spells CASSILGQVQFPEQFF. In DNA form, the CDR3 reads TGTGCCAGTAGTATCCTGGGACAGGTGCAATTCCCTGAGCAGTTCTTC.

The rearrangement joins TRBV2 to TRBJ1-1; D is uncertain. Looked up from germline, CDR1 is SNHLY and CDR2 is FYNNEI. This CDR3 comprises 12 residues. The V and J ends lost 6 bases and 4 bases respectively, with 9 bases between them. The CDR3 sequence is CASRAPVTEAFF. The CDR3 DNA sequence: TGTGCCAGCAGGGCACCCGTCACTGAAGCTTTCTTT.

Written as DNA, the CDR3 is TGCGCCAGCAGCTTGGCCTCCGGCGGGGGGGCCCCCAATGAGCAGTTCTTC. This sequence encodes CASSLASGGGAPNEQFF. The chain has TRBV5-1 and TRBJ2-1; 9 positions match TRBD2. Germline CDR1 is SGHRS and CDR2 is YFSETQ. The J segment lost 6 bases and the V segment lost 0 bases, leaving 10 bases of the junction unmatched. The CDR3 runs to 17 residues.